These 32 T cell receptor beta chains came from one sample sequenced in a study of control samples from healthy donors and cancer patients. Repertoires were generated with immunoSEQ multiplex PCR, while TCRdb's copy carries only in-frame clones and drops some. The top ten hold 20% to 25% of the sample, which has 35,000 to 40,000 clones, around 80% seen once. The material sequenced was PBMCs. The receptors shown here come from a woman in her sixties or seventies with lung cancer.

The J gene is TRBJ1-6, the V gene TRBV3-1 (or the pseudogene TRBV3-2); the D is unclear. CDR1 and CDR2 (germline): LGHDT, YNNKEL (reference sequence). The CDR3 is 16 residues long. V gave up 1 base and J gave up 0 bases, with 7 bases separating them. The CDR3, as DNA: TGTGCCAGCAGCCAAGTCGCCGGCTCCTATAATTCACCCCTCCACTTT. This encodes CASSQVAGSYNSPLHF.

This clone was recorded a few times. The chain combines TRBV30 with TRBJ1-4, with a weak D call TRBD1 (5 bases). The germline CDR1 and CDR2 sequences are GTSNPN and SVGIG (reference sequence). The V end lost 4 bases, the J end lost 5 bases, and 14 bases lay between the germline ends. The CDR3 runs to 14 residues. The CDR3 spells CAWNRDSRNEKLFF. CDR3 nucleotides: TGTGCCTGGAACAGAGACAGTCGGAATGAAAAACTGTTTTTT.

The chain links TRBV5-6 to TRBJ2-1; D gene ambiguous. This CDR3 is 11 amino acids long. Germline loops: CDR1 SGHDT, CDR2 YYEEEE. The V end was cut by 7 bases, the J end by 4 bases, with 6 bases between. The CDR3 DNA is TGTGCCAGCCAGGCTTACAATGAGCAGTTCTTC. Translation: CASQAYNEQFF.

CDR3 DNA sequence: TGTGCCAGCAGCACTGGGGGACACAGCGAGACCCAGTACTTC. Residues: CASSTGGHSETQYF. The V and J genes are TRBV13 and TRBJ2-5; possible D gene TRBD1, 6 bases. The length of the CDR3 is 14 residues. Germline V gene lookup returns CDR1 PRHDT and CDR2 FYEKMQ (reference sequence). V lost 5 bases, J lost 5 bases, and 15 bases lay in between.

This sequence joins TRBV9 and TRBJ1-2, with 12 bases fitting TRBD1. V lost 0 bases to trimming and J lost 8 bases; unmatched junction nucleotides: 2. Germline V CDR1 and CDR2: SGDLS, YYNGEE. The CDR3 is made up of 14 amino acids. The CDR3 region is CASSVGDRGQGYTF. CDR3 bases: TGTGCCAGCAGCGTAGGGGACAGGGGGCAAGGCTACACCTTC.

This clone has just a few counts. V usage is TRBV6-5 and J usage is TRBJ2-2; 9 nucleotides align to TRBD1. The V gene end was trimmed by 4 bases and the J gene end by 5 bases; junction bases not matched to a gene: 8. The CDR3 spans 16 residues. Germline values: CDR1 MNHEY, CDR2 SVGAGI. In DNA form, the CDR3 reads TGTGCCAGCAGTTCACCCTCGACAGGGGGGACCGGGGAGCTGTTTTTT. Translated: CASSSPSTGGTGELFF.

The V gene is TRBV23-1, the J gene TRBJ1-1; 7 positions match TRBD1. TRBV23-1 is an ORF; its function is uncertain. The junction had 8 bases not matched to a gene; V was cut back by 3 bases and J by 1 base. The CDR3 has 16 residues. CDR3 residues: CASSHRGQASNTEAFF. The CDR3 region has the DNA TGCGCCAGCAGTCATCGCGGACAGGCGTCGAACACTGAAGCTTTCTTT.

V gene TRBV14 combines with J gene TRBJ2-4, with D tentatively TRBD1 (6 bases). Germline V gene sequence: CDR1 SGHDN, CDR2 FVKESK. V lost 1 base and J lost 4, with 14 bases in between. The CDR3 runs to 16 residues. The CDR3 sequence is CASSQAQGLRKNIQYF. CDR3 in DNA: TGTGCCAGCAGCCAAGCTCAGGGGCTCAGAAAAAACATTCAGTACTTC.

The chain employs TRBV6-5 and TRBJ1-1; D not resolved. CDR3 length: 13 amino acids. Trimming pared 8 bases from V and 1 base from J, leaving 11 bases between. The germline V gene encodes CDR1 MNHEY and CDR2 SVGAGI. CDR3 nucleotide sequence: TGTGCCAGCGTGCGGCTTGGGAACACTGAAGCTTTCTTT. This codes for CASVRLGNTEAFF.

The chain combines TRBV20-1 with TRBJ1-5, with no clear D. CDR1 and CDR2 from the germline V gene are DFQATT and SNEGSKA (reference sequence). The CDR3 length is 16 residues. Trimming pared 3 bases from V and 2 bases from J, leaving 17 bases between. The CDR3 DNA is TGCAGTGCTAGTGTAATTTCGGGCGTGGGCAATCAGCCCCAGCATTTT. It specifies CSASVISGVGNQPQHF.

The chain links TRBV6-5 to TRBJ1-3; tentative D call: TRBD1 (5 bases). The CDR3 runs 13 residues. In germline, CDR1 is MNHEY, CDR2 SVGAGI. V shed 2 bases and J shed 8 bases, with 10 bases lying between them. In nucleotides, the CDR3 is TGTGCCAGCAGTTACCAGGGCTCGGACACCATATATTTT. It yields the protein CASSYQGSDTIYF.

This chain links TRBV27 with TRBJ2-7; 9 bases fit TRBD1. The J segment lost 4 bases and the V segment lost 5 bases, leaving 6 bases of the junction unmatched. Per the germline V gene, CDR1 is MNHEY and CDR2 is SMNVEV (reference sequence). The CDR3 sequence is 14 residues long. CDR3 region: CASSTGQGGYEQYF. For the CDR3, the DNA is TGTGCCAGCAGTACGGGACAGGGTGGATACGAGCAGTACTTC.

This clone was detected only once. This rearrangement joins TRBV19 to TRBJ1-2, with D uncertain. CDR3 size: 12 residues. V was shortened by 0 bases and J by 9 bases, with 8 bases between the two germline ends. Germline values: CDR1 LNHDA, CDR2 SQIVND (reference sequence). The CDR3 region is CASSIEQQRYTF. CDR3 coding DNA: TGTGCCAGTAGTATAGAGCAGCAGCGCTACACCTTC.

The CDR3 sequence is CASSLSLGEYNEQFF. CDR3 nucleotides: TGCGCCAGCAGCCTATCGCTGGGGGAATACAATGAGCAGTTCTTC. The chain joins TRBV5-1 to TRBJ2-1; D might be TRBD1 or TRBD2, each matching 5 bases. V shed 4 bases and J shed 4 bases, with 15 bases lying between them. The CDR3 sequence is 15 residues long. Germline lookup yields CDR1 SGHRS and CDR2 YFSETQ.

CDR3 residues: CASSWSGNNSPLHF. The CDR3, as DNA: TGTGCCAGCAGCTGGTCAGGGAACAATTCACCCCTCCACTTT. V and J are TRBV5-4 and TRBJ1-6; a weak D match, TRBD1 (5 bases). The CDR3 is 14 residues long. The V end lost 3 bases, the J end lost 7 bases, and 11 bases lay between the germline ends. Germline assignment: CDR1 SGHNT and CDR2 YYREEE (reference sequence).

This chain uses TRBV11-1 with TRBJ2-7; no clear D. The germline V gene has CDR1 SGHAT and CDR2 FQDESV (reference sequence). Trimming pared 0 bases from V and 6 bases from J, leaving 12 bases between. The CDR3 is 14 amino acids. The CDR3 sequence is CASSLASTWGEQYF. CDR3 nucleotides: TGTGCCAGCAGCTTAGCCTCTACGTGGGGCGAGCAGTACTTC.

CDR3 loop: CSVGSGLEAFF. The CDR3 DNA sequence: TGCAGCGTCGGTTCGGGGCTAGAAGCTTTCTTT. The V and J genes are TRBV29-1 and TRBJ1-1; D possibly corresponds to TRBD1 (5 bases). This CDR3 is built from 11 residues. Germline values: CDR1 SQVTM, CDR2 ANQGSEA. V lost 6 bases and J 8 bases, leaving 13 bases between the germline ends.

In DNA form, the CDR3 reads TGCGCCAGCAGCGGACAGGGGGTAGGCTACGAGCAGTACTTC. Translating it yields CASSGQGVGYEQYF. The J gene is TRBJ2-7, the V gene TRBV10-1, with 10 bases aligning to TRBD1. The trim removed 6 bases at V and 3 bases at J, leaving 5 bases unmatched. CDR3 length equals 14 residues. Germline assignment: CDR1 WNHNN and CDR2 SYGVQD (reference sequence).

This clone was seen a few times. This chain joins TRBV6-2 or TRBV6-3 and TRBJ2-7; D is perhaps TRBD1 (6 bases). The CDR3 covers 15 residues. V was shortened by 7 bases and J by 7 bases, with 23 bases between the two germline ends. Germline V gene lookup returns CDR1 MNHEY and CDR2 SVGEGT. CDR3 DNA sequence: TGTGCCAGCACCCCACAGACGGGACACCAGGATGAGCAGTACTTC. Translated, it gives CASTPQTGHQDEQYF.

The rearrangement links TRBV7-2 to TRBJ2-2, with unresolved D. CDR3 length: 16 amino acids. The V end was cut by 2 bases, the J end by 2 bases, with 12 bases between. Germline assignment: CDR1 SGHTA and CDR2 FQGNSA. CDR3 protein: CASSLNSPSNTGELFF. The CDR3 region has the DNA TGTGCCAGCAGCTTAAACTCTCCCAGCAACACCGGGGAGCTGTTTTTT.

The V and J genes are TRBV4-1 and TRBJ1-6, with D unresolved. With 1 base removed from V and 7 bases from J, the gap between germline ends came to 17 bases. The V gene's germline CDR1 is MGHRA and CDR2 YSYEKL. This CDR3 region has 17 residues. CDR3 sequence: CASSQVLRGRRNSPLHF. In DNA form, the CDR3 reads TGCGCCAGCAGCCAAGTGCTAAGAGGGAGGCGGAATTCACCCCTCCACTTT.

The count of this clone is one. J is TRBJ1-1 and V is TRBV7-9; D is possibly TRBD1 (6 bases). The CDR3 contains 13 residues. The V and J ends lost 7 bases and 1 base respectively, with 10 bases between them. Germline V gene data show CDR1 as SEHNR and CDR2 as FQNEAQ (reference sequence). CDR3 in DNA: TGTGCCAGCAACCCGGGACAGAACACTGAAGCTTTCTTT. Translated, it gives CASNPGQNTEAFF.

V and J are TRBV12-3 or TRBV12-4 and TRBJ1-2, with D unclear. Between the trimmed V and J ends, which lost 8 bases and 4 bases, there was a span of 11 bases. The CDR3 is 12 amino acids. The CDR3 region has the DNA TGTGCCAGCGCCCGGGGAGGCTATGGCTACACCTTC. It translates to CASARGGYGYTF.

V and J are TRBV12-2 and TRBJ2-4; TRBD2 is the table's D call and was not checked against the DNA. TRBV12-2 is a listed pseudogene. There are 12 residues in the CDR3. CDR3: CASRSLANIQYF. The CDR3 nucleotides read TGTGCAAGTCGCTCGCTAGCAAACATTCAGTACTTC.

The chain carries TRBV30 and TRBJ2-6; 10 bases fit TRBD1. J lost 0 bases, V lost 4 bases, and 6 bases had no gene match. From germline, CDR1 is GTSNPN and CDR2 SVGIG (reference sequence). The CDR3 spans 17 residues. CDR3 sequence (DNA): TGTGCCTGGATTAGGGACAGGGGTAGCTCTGGGGCCAACGTCCTGACTTTC. Protein product: CAWIRDRGSSGANVLTF.

The count of this clone is one. The chain recombines TRBV30 with TRBJ1-5, with a tentative D call TRBD1 (5 bases). The CDR3 has 14 residues. Between the trimmed V and J ends, which lost 4 bases and 4 bases, there was a span of 14 bases. CDR1 is GTSNPN and CDR2 is SVGIG in the germline V gene (reference sequence). The CDR3 DNA follows: TGTGCCTGGACCTTCGACGGGGCGAATCAGCCCCAGCATTTT. The encoded protein is CAWTFDGANQPQHF.

The V and J genes are TRBV24-1 and TRBJ1-5, with D maybe TRBD1 (5 bases). Trimming shortened V by 4 bases and J by 7 bases, and 7 bases separated the two germline ends. Germline V gene lookup returns CDR1 KGHDR and CDR2 SFDVKD. CDR3 length: 12 residues. CDR3 DNA sequence: TGTGCCACCAGTGACCAGGGCCAGCCCCAGCATTTT. This sequence encodes CATSDQGQPQHF.

V and J are TRBV30 and TRBJ2-5; 14 bases are a match to TRBD2. The CDR3 runs 19 residues. Germline V gene lookup returns CDR1 GTSNPN and CDR2 SVGIG (reference sequence). The V gene end was trimmed by 1 base and the J gene end by 6 bases; junction bases not matched to a gene: 16. The CDR3: CAWSAQGTSGRGIMKTQYF. The CDR3 DNA sequence: TGTGCCTGGAGTGCTCAGGGGACTAGCGGGAGAGGGATAATGAAGACCCAGTACTTC.

This clone was seen just once. The V gene is TRBV27, the J gene TRBJ1-2; maybe TRBD1 (6 bases). V was cut by 2 bases and J by 8 bases, with 9 bases left in between. This CDR3 has 12 amino acids. Per germline, CDR1 MNHEY and CDR2 SMNVEV (reference sequence). In DNA form, the CDR3 reads TGTGCCAGCAGTTTACGGGGGCAAGGCTACACCTTC. Its translation is CASSLRGQGYTF.

This chain connects TRBV7-8 to TRBJ2-7; the D gene is possibly TRBD1 (5 bases). This CDR3 region has 13 residues. In germline, CDR1 is SGHVS, CDR2 FQNEAQ. Trimming cost V 2 bases and J 3 bases, with 8 bases left between them. The CDR3 nucleotides are TGTGCCAGCAGCTTAACCAGGGACTACGAGCAGTACTTC. This gives the protein CASSLTRDYEQYF.

V usage is TRBV2 and J usage is TRBJ2-2; 7 bases align to TRBD1. This CDR3 is 15 amino acids long. Germline V lookup: CDR1 SNHLY, CDR2 FYNNEI. After removal of 5 bases from V and 2 bases from J, the junction contained 5 bases not matched to a gene. CDR3 nucleotide sequence: TGTGCCAGCAGTTGGACAGGAATTAACACCGGGGAGCTGTTTTTT. The encoded protein is CASSWTGINTGELFF. Combining the CDR3 with reference TRBV2 and TRBJ2-2 gives the whole variable domain EPEVTQTPSHQVTQMGQEVILRCVPISNHLYFYWYRQILGQKVEFLVSFYNNEISEKSEIFDDQFSVERPDGSNFTLKIRSTKLEDSAMYFCASSWTGINTGELFFGEGSRLTVL.

The chain links TRBV5-1 to TRBJ2-3, with no clear D. The V end was cut by 5 bases, the J end by 2 bases, with 3 bases between. CDR3 size: 11 residues. Germline V lookup: CDR1 SGHRS, CDR2 YFSETQ. CDR3 amino acids: CASSDTDTQYF. In DNA form, the CDR3 reads TGCGCCAGCAGTGACACAGATACGCAGTATTTT. The whole variable domain, remainder taken from reference TRBV5-1 and TRBJ2-3, is KAGVTQTPRYLIKTRGQQVTLSCSPISGHRSVSWYQQTPGQGLQFLFEYFSETQRNKGNFPGRFSGRQFSNSRSEMNVSTLELGDSALYLCASSDTDTQYFGPGTRLTVL.